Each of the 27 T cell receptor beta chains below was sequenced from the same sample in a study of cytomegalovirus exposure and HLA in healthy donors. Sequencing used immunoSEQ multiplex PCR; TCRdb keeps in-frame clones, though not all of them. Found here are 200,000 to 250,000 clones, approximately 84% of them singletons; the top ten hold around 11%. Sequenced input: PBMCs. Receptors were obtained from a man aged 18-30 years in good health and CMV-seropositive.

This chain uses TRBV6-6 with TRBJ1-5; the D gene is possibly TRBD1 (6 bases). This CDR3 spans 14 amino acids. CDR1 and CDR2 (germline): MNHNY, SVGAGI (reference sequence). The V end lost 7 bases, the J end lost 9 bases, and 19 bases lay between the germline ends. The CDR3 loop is CASIQGRGGRPQHF. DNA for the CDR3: TGTGCCAGCATACAGGGCCGAGGGGGACGGCCCCAGCATTTT.

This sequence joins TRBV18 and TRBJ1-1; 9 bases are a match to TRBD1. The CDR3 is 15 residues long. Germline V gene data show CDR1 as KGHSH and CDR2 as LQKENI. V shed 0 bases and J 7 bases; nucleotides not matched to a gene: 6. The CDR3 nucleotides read TGTGCCAGCTCACCACCAACAGGGGGCCGGAGTGAAGCTTTCTTT. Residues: CASSPPTGGRSEAFF. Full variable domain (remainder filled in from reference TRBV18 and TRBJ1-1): NAGVMQNPRHLVRRRGQEARLRCSPMKGHSHVYWYRQLPEEGLKFMVYLQKENIIDESGMPKERFSAEFPKEGPSILRIQQVVRGDSAAYFCASSPPTGGRSEAFFGQGTRLTVV.

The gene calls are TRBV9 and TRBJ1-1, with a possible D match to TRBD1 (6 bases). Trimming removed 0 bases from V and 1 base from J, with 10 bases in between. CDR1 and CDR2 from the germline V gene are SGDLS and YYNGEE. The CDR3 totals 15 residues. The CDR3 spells CASSVGSRGNTEAFF. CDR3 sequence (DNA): TGTGCCAGCAGCGTAGGGTCCAGGGGGAACACTGAAGCTTTCTTT.

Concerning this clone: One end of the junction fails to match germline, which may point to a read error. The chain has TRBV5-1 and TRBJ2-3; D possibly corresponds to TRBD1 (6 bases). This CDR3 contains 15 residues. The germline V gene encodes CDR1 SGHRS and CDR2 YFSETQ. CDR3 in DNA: TGCGCCACCAGCCCCCAAGGGACAAGGATGGATACGCAGTATTTT. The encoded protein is CATSPQGTRMDTQYF.

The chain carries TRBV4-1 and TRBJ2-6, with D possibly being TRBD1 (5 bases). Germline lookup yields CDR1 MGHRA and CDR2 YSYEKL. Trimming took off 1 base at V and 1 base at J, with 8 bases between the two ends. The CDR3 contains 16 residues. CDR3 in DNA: TGCGCCAGCAGCCAAGGGGGCCGTTCTGGGGCCAACGTCCTGACTTTC. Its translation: CASSQGGRSGANVLTF.

The chain's CDR3 is CASSQVLGPEAFF. The CDR3 DNA follows: TGCGCCAGCAGCCAAGTTCTGGGACCTGAAGCTTTCTTT. V and J are TRBV4-3 and TRBJ1-1; possible D gene TRBD1, 5 bases. Deletions cut 1 base from V and 6 bases from J, with 9 bases between. Germline V gene lookup returns CDR1 LGHNA and CDR2 YSLEER. The CDR3 covers 13 residues.

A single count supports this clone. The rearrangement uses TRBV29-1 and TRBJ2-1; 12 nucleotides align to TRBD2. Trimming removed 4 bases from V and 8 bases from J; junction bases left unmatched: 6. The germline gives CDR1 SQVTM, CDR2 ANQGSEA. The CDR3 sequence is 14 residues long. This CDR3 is CSVVRLAGVYEQFF. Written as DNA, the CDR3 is TGCAGCGTTGTCAGACTAGCGGGAGTCTATGAGCAGTTCTTC.

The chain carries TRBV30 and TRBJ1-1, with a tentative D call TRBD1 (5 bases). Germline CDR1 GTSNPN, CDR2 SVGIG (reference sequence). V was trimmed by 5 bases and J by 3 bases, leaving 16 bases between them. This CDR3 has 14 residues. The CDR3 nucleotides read TGTGCCTGGGAACCGGGGCTAGAGGACACTGAAGCTTTCTTT. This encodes CAWEPGLEDTEAFF.

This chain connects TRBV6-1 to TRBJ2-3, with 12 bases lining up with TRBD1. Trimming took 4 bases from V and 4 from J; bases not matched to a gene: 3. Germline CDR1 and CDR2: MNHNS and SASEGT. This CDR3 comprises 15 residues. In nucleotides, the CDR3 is TGTGCCAGCAGTGCCGGGACAGGGGGCGCAGATACGCAGTATTTT. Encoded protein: CASSAGTGGADTQYF.

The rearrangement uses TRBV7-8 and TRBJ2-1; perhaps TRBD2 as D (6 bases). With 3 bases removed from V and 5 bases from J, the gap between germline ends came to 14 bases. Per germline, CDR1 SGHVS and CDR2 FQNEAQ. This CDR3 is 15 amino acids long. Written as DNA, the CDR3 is TGTGCCAGCAGCTTTGGAGGGAGTTACCACAATGAGCAGTTCTTC. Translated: CASSFGGSYHNEQFF.

The CDR3 DNA sequence: TGTGCCAGCAGCTTAGCAGGGAGCTCGGCCCCTGGCTACACCTTC. Translating gives CASSLAGSSAPGYTF. This sequence joins TRBV7-8 and TRBJ1-2, with no clear D. Germline V lookup: CDR1 SGHVS, CDR2 FQNEAQ. This CDR3 has 15 amino acids. Trimming cost V 0 bases and J 7 bases, with 15 bases left between them.

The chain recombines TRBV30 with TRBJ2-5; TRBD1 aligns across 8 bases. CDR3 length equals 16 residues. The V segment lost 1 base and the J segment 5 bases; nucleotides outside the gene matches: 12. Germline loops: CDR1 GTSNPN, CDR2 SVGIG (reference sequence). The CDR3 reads CAWSGSGQGRGETQYF. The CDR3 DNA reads TGTGCCTGGAGTGGTTCCGGACAGGGACGAGGGGAGACCCAGTACTTC.

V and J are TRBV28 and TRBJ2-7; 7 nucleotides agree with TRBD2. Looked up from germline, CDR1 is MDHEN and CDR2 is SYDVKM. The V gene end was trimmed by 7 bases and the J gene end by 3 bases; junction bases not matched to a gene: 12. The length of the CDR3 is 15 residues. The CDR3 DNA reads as TGTGCCAGCACCGGAACCGGGACTATCCGCTACGAGCAGTACTTC. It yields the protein CASTGTGTIRYEQYF.

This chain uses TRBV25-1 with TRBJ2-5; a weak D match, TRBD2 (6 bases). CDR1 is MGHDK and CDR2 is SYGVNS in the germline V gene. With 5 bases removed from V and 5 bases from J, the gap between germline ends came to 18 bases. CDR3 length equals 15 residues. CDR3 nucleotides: TGTGCCAGCAGTCTGGAGGGCCAATCGTGGGAGACCCAGTACTTC. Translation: CASSLEGQSWETQYF.

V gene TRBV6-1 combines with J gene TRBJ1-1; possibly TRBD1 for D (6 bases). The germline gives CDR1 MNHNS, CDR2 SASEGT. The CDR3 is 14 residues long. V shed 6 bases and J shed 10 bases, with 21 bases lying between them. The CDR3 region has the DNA TGTGCCAGCAGCGAGGGGGGGACACCTACGGGAGCTTTCTTT. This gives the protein CASSEGGTPTGAFF.

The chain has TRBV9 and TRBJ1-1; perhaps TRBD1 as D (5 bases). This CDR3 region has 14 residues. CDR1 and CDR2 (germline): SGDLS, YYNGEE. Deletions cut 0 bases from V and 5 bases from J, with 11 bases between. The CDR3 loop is CASSVGVEGTEAFF. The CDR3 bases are TGTGCCAGCAGCGTAGGGGTAGAGGGGACTGAAGCTTTCTTT.

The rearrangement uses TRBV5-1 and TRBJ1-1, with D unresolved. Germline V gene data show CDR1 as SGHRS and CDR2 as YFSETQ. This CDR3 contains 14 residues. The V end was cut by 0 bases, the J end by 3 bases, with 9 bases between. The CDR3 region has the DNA TGCGCCAGCAGCTTGGCCGGCGGCTACACTGAAGCTTTCTTT. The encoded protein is CASSLAGGYTEAFF. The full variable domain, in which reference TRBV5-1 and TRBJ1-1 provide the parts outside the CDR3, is KAGVTQTPRYLIKTRGQQVTLSCSPISGHRSVSWYQQTPGQGLQFLFEYFSETQRNKGNFPGRFSGRQFSNSRSEMNVSTLELGDSALYLCASSLAGGYTEAFFGQGTRLTVV.

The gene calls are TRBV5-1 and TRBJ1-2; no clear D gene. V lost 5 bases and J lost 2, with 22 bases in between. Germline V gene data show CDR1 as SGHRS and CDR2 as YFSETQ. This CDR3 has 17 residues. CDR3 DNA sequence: TGCGCCAGCAGTAGCGGATGGATTAGGGATAGGAACTATGGCTACACCTTC. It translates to CASSSGWIRDRNYGYTF.

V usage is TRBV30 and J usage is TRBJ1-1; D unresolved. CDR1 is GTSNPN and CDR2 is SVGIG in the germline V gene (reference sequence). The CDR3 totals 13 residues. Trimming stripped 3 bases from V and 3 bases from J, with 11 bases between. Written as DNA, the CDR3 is TGTGCCTGGAGCGCTGGAAGCCACACTGAAGCTTTCTTT. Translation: CAWSAGSHTEAFF.

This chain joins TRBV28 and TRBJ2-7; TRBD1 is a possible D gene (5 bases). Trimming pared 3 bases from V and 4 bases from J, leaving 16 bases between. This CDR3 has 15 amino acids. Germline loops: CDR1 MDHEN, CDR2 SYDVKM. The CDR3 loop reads CASSFAGFKEYEQYF. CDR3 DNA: TGTGCCAGCAGTTTTGCAGGGTTTAAGGAGTACGAGCAGTACTTC.

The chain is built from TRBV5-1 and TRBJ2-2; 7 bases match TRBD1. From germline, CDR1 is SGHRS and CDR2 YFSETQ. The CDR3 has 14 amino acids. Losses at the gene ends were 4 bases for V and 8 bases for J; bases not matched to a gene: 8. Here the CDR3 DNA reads TGCGCCAGCAGCCCGACAGGGACACCAGGGGAGCTGTTTTTT. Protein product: CASSPTGTPGELFF.

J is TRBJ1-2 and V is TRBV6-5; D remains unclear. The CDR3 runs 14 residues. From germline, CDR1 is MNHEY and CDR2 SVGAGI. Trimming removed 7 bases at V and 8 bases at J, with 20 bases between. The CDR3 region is CASMYRASAGGYTF. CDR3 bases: TGTGCCAGCATGTACCGGGCGTCTGCGGGAGGCTACACCTTC.

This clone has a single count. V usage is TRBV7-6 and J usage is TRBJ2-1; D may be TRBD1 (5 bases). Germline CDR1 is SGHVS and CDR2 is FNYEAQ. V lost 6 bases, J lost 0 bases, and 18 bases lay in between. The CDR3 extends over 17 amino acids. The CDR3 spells CASSPKGRTSSYNEQFF. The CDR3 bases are TGTGCCAGCAGTCCCAAAGGCCGGACAAGCTCCTACAATGAGCAGTTCTTC.

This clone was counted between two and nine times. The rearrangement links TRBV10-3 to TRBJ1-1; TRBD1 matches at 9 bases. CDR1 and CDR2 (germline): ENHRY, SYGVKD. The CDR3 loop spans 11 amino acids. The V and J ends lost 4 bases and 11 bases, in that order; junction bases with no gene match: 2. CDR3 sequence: CAISGTGEAFF. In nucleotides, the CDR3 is TGTGCCATCAGTGGGACAGGGGAGGCTTTCTTT.

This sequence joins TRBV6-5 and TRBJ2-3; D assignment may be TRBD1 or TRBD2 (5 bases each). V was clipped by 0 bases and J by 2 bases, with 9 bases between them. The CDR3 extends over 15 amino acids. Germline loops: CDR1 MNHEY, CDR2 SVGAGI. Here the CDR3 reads CASSYSVGTTDTQYF. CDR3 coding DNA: TGTGCCAGCAGTTACTCGGTAGGGACCACAGATACGCAGTATTTT.

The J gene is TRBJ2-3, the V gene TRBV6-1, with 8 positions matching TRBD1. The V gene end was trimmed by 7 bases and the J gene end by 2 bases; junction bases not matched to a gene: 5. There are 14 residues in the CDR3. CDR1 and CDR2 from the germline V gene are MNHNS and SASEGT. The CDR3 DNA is TGTGCCAGCAAGGGGGACAGGCACACAGATACGCAGTATTTT. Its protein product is CASKGDRHTDTQYF.

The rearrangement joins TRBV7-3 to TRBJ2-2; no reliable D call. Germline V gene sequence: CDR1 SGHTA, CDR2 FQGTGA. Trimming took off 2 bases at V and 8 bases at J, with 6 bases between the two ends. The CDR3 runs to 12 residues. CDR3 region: CASSLETGELFF. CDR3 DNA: TGTGCCAGCAGCTTAGAGACAGGGGAGCTGTTTTTT. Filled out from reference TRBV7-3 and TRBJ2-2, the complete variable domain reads GAGVSQTPSNKVTEKGKYVELRCDPISGHTALYWYRQSLGQGPEFLIYFQGTGAADDSGLPNDRFFAVRPEGSVSTLKIQRTERGDSAVYLCASSLETGELFFGEGSRLTVL.